The rows below give T cell receptor beta chains drawn from one sample of a study of control samples from healthy donors and cancer patients. Profiling relied on immunoSEQ multiplex PCR, and the TCRdb table lists in-frame clones only, not all of them. The sample contains 130,000 or so clones, 88% of which appear only once. The source material was blood. All receptors derive from a man between 50 and 59 years old in good health. The conserved cysteine and the conserved F or W are not part of the CDR3 here.

TRBJ2-1	TRBV6-5	12	ASSYMGSGNEQF
TRBJ2-3	TRBV5-5	12	ASSPGGVRDTQY
TRBJ1-2	TRBV21-1	8	ASSKNGYT
TRBJ2-6	TRBV21-1	20	ASSKRSGGRARQSSGANVLT
TRBJ1-1	TRBV11-2	11	ASSSHMNTEAF
TRBJ2-7	TRBV11-3	15	ASSLDFGPGVTYEQY
TRBJ2-1	TRBV9	14	ASSPHPLSSYNEQF
TRBJ2-2	TRBV3-1/TRBV3-2	12	ASSLSLTTGELF
TRBJ2-1	TRBV2	13	ASRARTDSYNEQF
TRBJ2-7	TRBV30	12	AWSRQGSSYEQY
TRBJ2-1	TRBV5-1	13	ASSLEGQTYNEQF
TRBJ1-5	TRBV15	14	ATSRDKGGPRGPQH
TRBJ2-7	TRBV5-1	13	ASSPSGTEPYEQY
TRBJ2-2	TRBV30	13	AWRGTSGVTGELF
TRBJ1-2	TRBV28	13	ASTLGGSLYHGYT
TRBJ1-3	TRBV3-1/TRBV3-2	12	ASSHSPGGNTIY
TRBJ2-5	TRBV28	16	ASSSSGTSPNLRETQY
TRBJ1-6	TRBV28	12	ASSSDRGWPPLH
TRBJ1-5	TRBV30	11	AWSGQGNQPQH
TRBJ1-1	TRBV7-9	11	ASSPQANTEAF
TRBJ2-2	TRBV5-1	14	ASSFLMGGTTGELF
TRBJ2-7	TRBV6-6	11	ASRAGTGNEQY
TRBJ2-2	TRBV5-4	14	ASSPPAGPNTGELF
TRBJ2-7	TRBV5-1	14	ASSQSGLAGVHEQY
TRBJ2-3	TRBV27	13	ASRVIGGVSDTQY
TRBJ2-3	TRBV4-2	15	ASSQVGSASGTDTQY
TRBJ1-1	TRBV19	12	ASNSGQMNTEAF
TRBJ1-2	TRBV14	10	ASSGAGGGYT
TRBJ2-1	TRBV5-4	12	ASSLRSSYNEQF
TRBJ2-3	TRBV25-1	12	ASSSGASTDTQY
TRBJ2-3	TRBV6-2/TRBV6-3	14	ASSYPSGGSTDTQY
TRBJ2-1	TRBV28	11	ASSKTSRNEQF
TRBJ1-6	TRBV28	13	ASGTGSSYNSPLH
TRBJ1-5	TRBV6-5	13	ASSYSQGGNQPQH
TRBJ2-3	TRBV18	12	ASSPLRSTDTQY
TRBJ1-6	TRBV15	17	ATSRGRDRGFFGNSPLH
TRBJ1-2	TRBV20-1	9	SATRTGIYT
TRBJ1-1	TRBV29-1	11	SGYRGRITEAF
TRBJ2-1	TRBV7-2	15	ASSSRTSGGAGNEQF
TRBJ1-1	TRBV20-1	9	SARENTEAF
TRBJ1-2	TRBV9	16	ASSPPSGSGQTNYGYT
TRBJ2-4	TRBV12-2	11	ASRLATRNIQY